The 9 T cell receptor beta chains below were found in one sample sequenced in a study of beta chain features in type 1 diabetes. Every bit of the isolated RNA underwent reverse transcription, so sequencing read expressed TCRB transcripts. Profiling relied on immunoSEQ multiplex PCR, and the TCRdb table lists in-frame clones only, not all of them. The table lists more than 150,000 clones, approximately 13% of them singletons. Sample: central memory CD4+ T cells from blood. The receptor source for this set is a woman aged 18-29 years in good health.

The chain couples TRBV14 to TRBJ1-2; D gene ambiguous. The CDR3 is made up of 13 amino acids. Deletions cut 0 bases from V and 2 bases from J, with 4 bases between. CDR1 is SGHDN and CDR2 is FVKESK in the germline V gene. The CDR3 spells CASSQELNYGYTF. DNA of the CDR3: TGTGCCAGCAGCCAAGAACTAAACTATGGCTACACCTTC.

The chain couples TRBV9 to TRBJ1-4, with a weak D call TRBD1 (5 bases). CDR1 SGDLS and CDR2 YYNGEE come from the germline V gene. CDR3 length: 16 amino acids. Trimming left V 3 bases short and J 1 base short, with 13 bases between. The CDR3 loop is CASSEGARKTNEKLFF. The CDR3 region has the DNA TGTGCCAGCAGCGAAGGGGCGCGGAAAACTAATGAAAAACTGTTTTTT.

This clone was recorded a few times. The chain recombines TRBV19 with TRBJ2-7; D unclear. Germline V gives CDR1 LNHDA, CDR2 SQIVND (reference sequence). Trimming took 4 bases from V and 4 from J, leaving 8 bases between them. This CDR3 has 12 residues. The CDR3 nucleotides are TGTGCCAGTAGTACTGACTTATACGAGCAGTACTTC. This translates into CASSTDLYEQYF.

In its sample, this clone was seen many times. The chain recombines TRBV6-1 with TRBJ2-3; no definite D call. V was clipped by 5 bases and J by 2 bases, with 8 bases between them. CDR3 length: 13 residues. Germline V gives CDR1 MNHNS, CDR2 SASEGT. CDR3 loop: CASSYRITDTQYF. The CDR3 bases are TGTGCCAGCAGTTATCGTATCACAGATACGCAGTATTTT.

The rearrangement links TRBV6-5 to TRBJ2-5, with no clear D. The CDR3 spans 12 residues. Looked up from germline, CDR1 is MNHEY and CDR2 is SVGAGI. V dropped 6 bases and J dropped 4 bases, with 9 bases sitting between them. The CDR3 sequence: CASRPDRETQYF. The CDR3 coding sequence is TGTGCCAGCAGGCCCGATAGAGAGACCCAGTACTTC.

This clone was seen more than once but under ten times. The CDR3 DNA reads TGTGCCAGCAGCATCCAAGGGGGCAATCAGCCCCAGCATTTT. Translated, it gives CASSIQGGNQPQHF. The chain combines TRBV11-2 with TRBJ1-5, with a possible D match to TRBD1 (5 bases). Trimming took off 5 bases at V and 2 bases at J, with 10 bases between the two ends. CDR3 size: 14 residues. Germline lookup yields CDR1 SGHAT and CDR2 FQNNGV.

This clone has more than one count but fewer than ten. V gene TRBV29-1 combines with J gene TRBJ2-1, with D possibly being TRBD2 (6 bases). Per germline, CDR1 SQVTM and CDR2 ANQGSEA. V shed 4 bases and J shed 5 bases, with 9 bases lying between them. The CDR3 is 12 residues long. The CDR3 DNA follows: TGCAGCGTTGTGTGGGGGGACAATGAGCAGTTCTTC. Encoded protein: CSVVWGDNEQFF.

The CDR3 protein is CASSPGTSGVNEQFF. The CDR3 DNA reads as TGTGCCAGCTCACCAGGGACTAGCGGAGTCAATGAGCAGTTCTTC. The genes are TRBV18 and TRBJ2-1; 11 bases fit TRBD2. V shed 2 bases and J 6 bases; nucleotides not matched to a gene: 3. This CDR3 has 15 residues. Per germline, CDR1 KGHSH and CDR2 LQKENI.

This clone has more than one count but fewer than ten. This chain uses TRBV10-3 with TRBJ1-4; tentatively, D is TRBD1 (6 bases). Germline V gene data show CDR1 as ENHRY and CDR2 as SYGVKD. The V end was cut by 8 bases, the J end by 8 bases, with 15 bases between. The CDR3 is 13 amino acids. CDR3 coding DNA: TGTGCCATCCGGGGGGCGAGTGACGAAAAACTGTTTTTT. It is translated as CAIRGASDEKLFF.